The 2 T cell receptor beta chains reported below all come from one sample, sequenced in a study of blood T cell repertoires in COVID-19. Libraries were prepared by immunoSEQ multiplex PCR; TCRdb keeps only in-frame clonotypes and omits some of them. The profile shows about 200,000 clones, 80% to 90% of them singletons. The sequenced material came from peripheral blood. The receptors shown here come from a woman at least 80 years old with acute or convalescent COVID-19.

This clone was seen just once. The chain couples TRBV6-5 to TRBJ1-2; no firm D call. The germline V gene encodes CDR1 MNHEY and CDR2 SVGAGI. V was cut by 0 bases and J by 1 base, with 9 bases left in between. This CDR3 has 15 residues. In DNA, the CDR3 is TGTGCCAGCAGTTACTCACCCCGACTTAACTATGGCTACACCTTC. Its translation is CASSYSPRLNYGYTF.

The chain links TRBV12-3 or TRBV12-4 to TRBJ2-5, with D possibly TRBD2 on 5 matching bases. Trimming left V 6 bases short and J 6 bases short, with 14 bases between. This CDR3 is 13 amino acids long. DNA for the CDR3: TGTGCCAGCAGCCCCTCGTTCGGGAAGACCCAGTACTTC. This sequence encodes CASSPSFGKTQYF.